This paragraph covers one T cell receptor beta chain sequence. The specificity of this receptor is unknown. The sample holds no much larger clone one base away, and base qualities are not on file. This record comes from a study of blood T cells in healthy people across ages (dated by TCRdb to 2015 to 2017). Study-wide context: Template switching captured roughly one uniquely barcoded TCR beta cDNA molecule per two T cells in model experiments. Two additional independent replicas of 1 million unique cDNA reads from the same blood draw were analyzed for two donors (one aged 18 to 30 and one aged 80 or older). The donors were split into four age groups: young (average 16 years), middle-aged (about 40), aged (approximately 60) and long-lived (approximately 89). To avoid experimental bias, donors of different ages were spread randomly across the sequencing lanes. To track age-related changes in TCR beta repertoire diversity, the study relied on deep sequencing normalized with unique cDNA molecular identifiers. What the authors observed across the whole study: There was a strong correlation between observed TCR beta diversity and the percentage of naive T cells measured by flow cytometry. Because donor CMV infection status was unknown, age-related changes in expanded clonotypes were potentially confounded. Total diversity estimates from one million sequenced T cells were considered lower bounds and underestimates. Because profiling used bulk unsorted PBMCs, naive and antigen-experienced compartments could not be compared conclusively. As age increased, observed TCR beta diversity per million T cells dropped in a roughly linear way, and a significant reduction was already evident by age 40. Compared with the aged group, the long-lived group had more naive CD4+ T cells, fewer expanded clones and increased TCR diversity, suggesting age selection.

Donors were a few dozen systemically healthy Caucasian individuals from Russia aged 6 to 90 years. Each donor gave 8.5 to 10 milliliters of peripheral blood, collected into EDTA-treated Vacutainer tubes. Ficoll-Paque density-gradient centrifugation was used to isolate PBMCs, with at least 7 million obtained per sample. Total RNA, at least 5 micrograms per sample, was extracted from PBMCs with Trizol reagent. For every donor, flow cytometry on a PBMC aliquot measured the percentage of naive CD45RAhigh/CD27high T cells. At the junction V is shortened by 1 base and J by 9 bases, with 10 bases in between. Measured from the cysteine to the phenylalanine, the CDR3 is 14 residues long. The DNA shown is the 42-base CDR3, in frame from base 1. From the germline V gene, CDR1 is LGHNA and CDR2 is YNFKEQ. Library preparation used 5' RACE. Sequencing took place on an Illumina HiSeq 2500. A second PCR of about 7 to 12 cycles was run with a J-beta primer mix and a sample-barcoded 5' primer. Each TCR beta cDNA molecule received a unique molecular identifier from a template-switch 5' adaptor carrying 12 random nucleotides. At least 2.5 million CDR3-containing paired-end reads were obtained from each sample. First-strand cDNA was synthesized from all RNA with the Mint cDNA synthesis kit, primed by a TRBC-specific oligonucleotide. All cDNA was treated with uracil-DNA glycosylase and then went through a first 18-cycle PCR with the universal primers M1SS and BC2_uni_R. The original pipeline was this. Normalization of each sample was performed by random selection of 1 million high-quality reads, each carrying a distinct molecular identifier. Reads with shared molecular identifiers were discarded instead of being binned into consensus sequences. MiTCR, run with a Q25 quality threshold and the strictest error-elimination algorithm, handled CDR3 identification, clonotype clustering and error correction. A nonparametric unseen species model with Euler transformation was used to estimate a lower bound on total TCR beta diversity. In TCRdb, the public reads were trimmed at Q25 with fastp and aligned with MiXCR, with productive beta chains retained. Under each unique CDR3 protein, matching rows form one entry showing the most common genes and DNA. The V and J calls were not made by the authors but by TCRdb's processing. A total of about 1.1 million distinct CDR3 sequences appear in this sample, roughly two fifths of them only once. Together, the top ten hold less than 15% of the sample.

The source of this sequence is a man younger than 35 in good health. The sequencing input was blood. The chain uses TRBV4-2 and TRBJ1-6, with an unclear D gene assignment. The nucleotide sequence is given as TGTGCCAGCAGCCAAGCCGGAAACGGTTCACCCCTCCACTTT. Translated, it gives CASSQAGNGSPLHF.